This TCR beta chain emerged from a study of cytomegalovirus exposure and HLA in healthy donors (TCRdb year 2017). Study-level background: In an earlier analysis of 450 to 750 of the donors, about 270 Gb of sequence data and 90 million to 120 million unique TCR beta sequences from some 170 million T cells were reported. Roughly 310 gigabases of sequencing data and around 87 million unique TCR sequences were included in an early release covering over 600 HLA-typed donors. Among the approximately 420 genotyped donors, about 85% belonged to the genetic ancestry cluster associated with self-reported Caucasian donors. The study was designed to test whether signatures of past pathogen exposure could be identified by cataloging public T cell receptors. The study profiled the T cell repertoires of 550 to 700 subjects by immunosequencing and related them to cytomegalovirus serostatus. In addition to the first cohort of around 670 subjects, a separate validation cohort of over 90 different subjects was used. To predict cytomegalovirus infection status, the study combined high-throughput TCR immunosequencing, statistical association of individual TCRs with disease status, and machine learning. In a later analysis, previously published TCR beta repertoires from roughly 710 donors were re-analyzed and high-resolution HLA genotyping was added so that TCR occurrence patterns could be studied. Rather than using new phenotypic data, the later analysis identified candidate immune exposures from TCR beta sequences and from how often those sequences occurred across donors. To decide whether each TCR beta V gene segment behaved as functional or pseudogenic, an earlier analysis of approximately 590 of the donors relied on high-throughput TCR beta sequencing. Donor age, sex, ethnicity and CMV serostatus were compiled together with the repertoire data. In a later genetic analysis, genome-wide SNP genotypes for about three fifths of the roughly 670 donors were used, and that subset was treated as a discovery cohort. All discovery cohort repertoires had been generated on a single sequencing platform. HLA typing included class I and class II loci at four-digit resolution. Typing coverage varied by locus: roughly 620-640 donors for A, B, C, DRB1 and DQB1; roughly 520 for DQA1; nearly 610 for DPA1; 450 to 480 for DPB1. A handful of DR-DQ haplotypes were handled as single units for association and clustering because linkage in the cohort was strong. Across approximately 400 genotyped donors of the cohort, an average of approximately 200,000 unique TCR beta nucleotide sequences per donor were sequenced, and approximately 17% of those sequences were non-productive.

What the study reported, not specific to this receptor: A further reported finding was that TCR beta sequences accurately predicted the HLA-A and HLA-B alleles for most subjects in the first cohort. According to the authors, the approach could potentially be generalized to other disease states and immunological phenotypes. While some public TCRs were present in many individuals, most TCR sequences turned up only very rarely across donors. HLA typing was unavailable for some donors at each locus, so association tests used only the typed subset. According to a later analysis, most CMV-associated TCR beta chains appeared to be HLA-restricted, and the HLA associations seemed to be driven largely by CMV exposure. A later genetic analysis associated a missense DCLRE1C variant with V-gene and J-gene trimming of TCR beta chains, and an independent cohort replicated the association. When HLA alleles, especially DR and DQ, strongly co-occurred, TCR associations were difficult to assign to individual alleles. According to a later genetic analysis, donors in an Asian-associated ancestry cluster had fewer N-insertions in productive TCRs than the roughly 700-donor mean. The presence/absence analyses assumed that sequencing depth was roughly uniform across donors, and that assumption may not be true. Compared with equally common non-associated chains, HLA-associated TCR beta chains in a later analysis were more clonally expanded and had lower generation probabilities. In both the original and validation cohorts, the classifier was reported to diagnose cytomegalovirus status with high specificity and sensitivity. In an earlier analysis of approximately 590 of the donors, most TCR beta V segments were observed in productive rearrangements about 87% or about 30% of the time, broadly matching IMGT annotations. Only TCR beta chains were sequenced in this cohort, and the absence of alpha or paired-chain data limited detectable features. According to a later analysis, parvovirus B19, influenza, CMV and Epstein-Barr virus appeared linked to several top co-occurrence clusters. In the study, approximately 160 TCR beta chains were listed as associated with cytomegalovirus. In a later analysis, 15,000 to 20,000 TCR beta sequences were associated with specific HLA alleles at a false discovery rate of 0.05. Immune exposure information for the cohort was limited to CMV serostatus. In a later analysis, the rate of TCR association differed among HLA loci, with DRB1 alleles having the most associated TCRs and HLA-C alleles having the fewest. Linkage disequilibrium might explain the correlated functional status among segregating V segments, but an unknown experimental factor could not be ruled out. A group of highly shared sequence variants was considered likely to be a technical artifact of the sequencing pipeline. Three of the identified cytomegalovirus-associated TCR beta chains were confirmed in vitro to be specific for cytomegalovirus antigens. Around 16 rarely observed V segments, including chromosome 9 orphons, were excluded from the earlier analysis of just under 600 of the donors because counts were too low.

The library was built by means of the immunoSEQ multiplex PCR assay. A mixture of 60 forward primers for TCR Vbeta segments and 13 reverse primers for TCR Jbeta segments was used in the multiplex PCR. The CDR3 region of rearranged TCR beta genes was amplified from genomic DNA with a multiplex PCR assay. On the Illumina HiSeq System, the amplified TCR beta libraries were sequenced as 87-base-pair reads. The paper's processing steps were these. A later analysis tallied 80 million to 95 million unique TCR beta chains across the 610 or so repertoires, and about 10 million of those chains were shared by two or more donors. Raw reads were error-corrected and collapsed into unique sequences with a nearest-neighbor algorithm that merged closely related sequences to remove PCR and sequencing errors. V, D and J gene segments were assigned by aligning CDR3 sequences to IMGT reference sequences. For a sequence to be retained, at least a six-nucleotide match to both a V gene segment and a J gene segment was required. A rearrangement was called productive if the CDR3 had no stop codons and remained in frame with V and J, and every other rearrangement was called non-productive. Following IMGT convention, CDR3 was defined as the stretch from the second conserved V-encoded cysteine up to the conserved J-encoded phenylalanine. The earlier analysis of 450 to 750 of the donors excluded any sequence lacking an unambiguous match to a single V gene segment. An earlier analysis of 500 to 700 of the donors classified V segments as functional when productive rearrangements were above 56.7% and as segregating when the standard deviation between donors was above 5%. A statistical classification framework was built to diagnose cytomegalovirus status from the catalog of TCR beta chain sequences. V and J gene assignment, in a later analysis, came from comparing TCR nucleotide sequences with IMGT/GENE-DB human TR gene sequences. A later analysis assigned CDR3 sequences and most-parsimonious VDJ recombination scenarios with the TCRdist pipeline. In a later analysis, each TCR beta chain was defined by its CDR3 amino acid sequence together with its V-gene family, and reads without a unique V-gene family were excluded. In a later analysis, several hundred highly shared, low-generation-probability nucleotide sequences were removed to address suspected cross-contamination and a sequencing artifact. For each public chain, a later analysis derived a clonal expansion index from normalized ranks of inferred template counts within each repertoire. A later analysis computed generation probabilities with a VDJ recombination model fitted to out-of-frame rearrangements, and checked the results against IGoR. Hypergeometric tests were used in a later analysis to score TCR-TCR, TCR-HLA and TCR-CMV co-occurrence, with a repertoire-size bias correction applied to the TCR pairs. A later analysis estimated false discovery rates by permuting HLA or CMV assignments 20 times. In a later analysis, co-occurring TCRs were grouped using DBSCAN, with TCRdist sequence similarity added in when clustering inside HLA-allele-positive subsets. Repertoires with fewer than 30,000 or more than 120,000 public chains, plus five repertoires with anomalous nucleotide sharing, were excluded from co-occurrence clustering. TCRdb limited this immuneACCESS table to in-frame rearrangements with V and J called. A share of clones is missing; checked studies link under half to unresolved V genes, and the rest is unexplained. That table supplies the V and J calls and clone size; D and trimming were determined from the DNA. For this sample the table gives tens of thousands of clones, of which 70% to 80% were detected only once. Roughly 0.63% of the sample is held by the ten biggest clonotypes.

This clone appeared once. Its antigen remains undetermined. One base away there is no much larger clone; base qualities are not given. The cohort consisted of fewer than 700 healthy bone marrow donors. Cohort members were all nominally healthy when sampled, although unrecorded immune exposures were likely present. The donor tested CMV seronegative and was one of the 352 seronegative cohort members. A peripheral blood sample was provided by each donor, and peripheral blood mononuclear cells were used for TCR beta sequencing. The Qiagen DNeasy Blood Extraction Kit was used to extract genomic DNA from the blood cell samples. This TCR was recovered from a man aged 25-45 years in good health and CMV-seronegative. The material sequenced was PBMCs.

The DNA sequence reads TGTGCCAGCGTACAGGGAGACGGACCTCTCTATAATTCACCCCTCCACTTT. Its translation is CASVQGDGPLYNSPLHF. The chain is made from TRBV7-2 and TRBJ1-6; perhaps TRBD1 is the D gene, with 6 bases matching. V and J lose 8 bases and 3 bases, and a span of 20 bases separates them. The germline V gene yields SGHTA for CDR1 and FQGNSA for CDR2. Spanning cysteine to phenylalanine, the CDR3 consists of 17 amino acids. This entry keeps only the CDR3 DNA: 51 bases, framed from base 1.